This T cell receptor (beta chain) was sequenced during a study of T cells after yellow fever vaccination. The junction had 8 bases not matched to a gene; V was cut back by 7 bases and J by 7 bases. There are 14 residues in the CDR3. CDR1 and CDR2 from the germline V gene are SNHLY and FYNNEI. The TCR cDNA carried a universal primer site and UMIs from 5'RACE template switching. TCRdb passed the 5' RACE reads through MiXCR, listing each CDR3 protein once. This table holds hundreds of thousands of distinct CDR3 sequences, 15% to 20% found once. The chain is built from TRBV2 and TRBJ2-4; 9 nucleotides line up with TRBD2. The sequence was collected from a man aged 25-45 years who received the YFV17D yellow fever vaccine. The sample in question was PBMCs, obtained 15 days after the yellow fever booster vaccination. The CDR3 loop is CASTVREGRNIQYF. CDR3 sequence (DNA): TGTGCCAGCACAGTGCGGGAGGGTCGGAACATTCAGTACTTC.